This T cell receptor beta chain was sequenced for a study of T cell responses to AZD1222 COVID-19 vaccine. Study outcomes and limitations: Females made up more of the donors, who were largely white British, and clonal diversity may have come out too low.

With regard to this clone: Its antigen is currently unknown.

TCRdb keeps only in-frame clones here, not all; method: immunoSEQ multiplex PCR. The sample carries roughly 82,000 clones, roughly 84% recorded once. The CDR3 runs 15 residues. Trimming took 3 bases from V and 3 from J; bases not matched to a gene: 5. Germline V gives CDR1 MNHEY, CDR2 SMNVEV (reference sequence). The material sequenced was peripheral blood, taken on day 0 of AZD1222 vaccination. This TCR was recovered from an adult in good health. The chain carries TRBV27 and TRBJ2-7; 10 bases line up with TRBD1. CDR3: CASSFGTGVVYEQYF. In DNA form, the CDR3 reads TGTGCCAGCAGTTTTGGGACAGGGGTAGTCTACGAGCAGTACTTC.